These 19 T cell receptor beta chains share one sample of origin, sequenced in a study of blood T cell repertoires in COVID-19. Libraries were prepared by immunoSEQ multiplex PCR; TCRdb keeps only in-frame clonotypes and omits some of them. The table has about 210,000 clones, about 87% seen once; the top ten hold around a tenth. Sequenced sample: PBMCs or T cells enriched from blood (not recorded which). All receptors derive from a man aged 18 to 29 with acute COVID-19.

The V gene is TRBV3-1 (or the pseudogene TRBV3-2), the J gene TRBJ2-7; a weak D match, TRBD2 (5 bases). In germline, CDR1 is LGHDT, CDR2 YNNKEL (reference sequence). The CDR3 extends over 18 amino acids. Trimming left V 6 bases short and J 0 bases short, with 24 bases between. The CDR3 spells CASRTTDSEPRSSYEQYF. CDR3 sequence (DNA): TGTGCCAGCAGGACTACGGACTCAGAGCCCCGAAGCTCCTACGAGCAGTACTTC.

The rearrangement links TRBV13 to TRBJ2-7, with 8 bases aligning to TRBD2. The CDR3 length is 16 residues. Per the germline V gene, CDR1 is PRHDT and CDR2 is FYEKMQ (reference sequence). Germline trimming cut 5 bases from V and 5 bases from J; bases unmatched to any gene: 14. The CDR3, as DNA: TGTGCCAGCAGCCCAGAATCTTGGGGACTAGGAGACGAGCAGTACTTC. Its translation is CASSPESWGLGDEQYF.

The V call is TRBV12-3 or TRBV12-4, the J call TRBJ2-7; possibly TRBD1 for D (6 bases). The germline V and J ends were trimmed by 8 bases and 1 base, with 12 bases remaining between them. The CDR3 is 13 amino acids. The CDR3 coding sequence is TGTGCCAGCGTTGGACAGCCTTCCTACGAGCAGTACTTC. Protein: CASVGQPSYEQYF.

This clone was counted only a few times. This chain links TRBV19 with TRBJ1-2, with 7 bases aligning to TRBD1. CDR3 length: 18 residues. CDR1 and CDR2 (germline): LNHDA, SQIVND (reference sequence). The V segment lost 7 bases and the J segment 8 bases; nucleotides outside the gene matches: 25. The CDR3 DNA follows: TGTGCCAGTAACCCCAACCCTCTCAATAGACAGGGAGGAGGCGGCTACACCTTC. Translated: CASNPNPLNRQGGGGYTF.

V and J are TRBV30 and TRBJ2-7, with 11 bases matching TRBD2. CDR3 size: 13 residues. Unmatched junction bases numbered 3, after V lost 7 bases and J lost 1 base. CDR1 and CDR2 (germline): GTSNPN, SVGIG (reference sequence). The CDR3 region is CAFTSGSSYEQYF. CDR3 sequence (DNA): TGTGCCTTCACTAGCGGGAGTTCCTACGAGCAGTACTTC.

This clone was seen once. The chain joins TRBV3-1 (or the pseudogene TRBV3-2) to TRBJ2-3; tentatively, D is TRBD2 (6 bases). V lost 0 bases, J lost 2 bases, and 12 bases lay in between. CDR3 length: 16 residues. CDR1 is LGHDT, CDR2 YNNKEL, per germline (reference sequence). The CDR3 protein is CASSQDVGGHTDTQYF. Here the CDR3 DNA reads TGTGCCAGCAGCCAAGATGTGGGAGGCCACACAGATACGCAGTATTTT.

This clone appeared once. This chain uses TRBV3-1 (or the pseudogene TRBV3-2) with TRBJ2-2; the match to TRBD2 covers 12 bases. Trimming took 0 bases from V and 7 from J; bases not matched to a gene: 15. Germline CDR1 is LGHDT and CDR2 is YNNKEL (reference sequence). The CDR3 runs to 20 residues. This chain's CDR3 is CASSQEDLAGGPYLGGELFF. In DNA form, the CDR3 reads TGTGCCAGCAGCCAAGAAGACCTAGCGGGAGGGCCATACCTGGGCGGGGAGCTGTTTTTT.

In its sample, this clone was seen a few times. The CDR3 loop is CASSNPAGAYEQYF. The CDR3 DNA is TGTGCCAGTAGTAATCCAGCGGGAGCCTACGAGCAGTACTTC. This chain connects TRBV19 to TRBJ2-7, with TRBD2 identical over 8 bases. This CDR3 is built from 14 residues. Germline values: CDR1 LNHDA, CDR2 SQIVND (reference sequence). The junction had 4 bases not matched to a gene; V was cut back by 4 bases and J by 2 bases.

The CDR3 region is CASSLTGNQPQHF. CDR3 DNA sequence: TGTGCCAGCAGCTTAACAGGGAATCAGCCCCAGCATTTT. V and J are TRBV6-4 and TRBJ1-5; possible D gene TRBD1, 6 bases. The V gene's germline CDR1 is MRHNA and CDR2 SNTAGT. Trimming took off 6 bases at V and 4 bases at J, with 10 bases between the two ends. The CDR3 has 13 amino acids.

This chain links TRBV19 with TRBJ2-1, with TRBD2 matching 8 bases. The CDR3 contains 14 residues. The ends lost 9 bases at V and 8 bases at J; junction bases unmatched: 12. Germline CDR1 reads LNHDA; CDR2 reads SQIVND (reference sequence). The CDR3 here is CASRGTSLWDEQFF. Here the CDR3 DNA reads TGTGCCAGCCGGGGGACTAGTTTATGGGATGAGCAGTTCTTC.

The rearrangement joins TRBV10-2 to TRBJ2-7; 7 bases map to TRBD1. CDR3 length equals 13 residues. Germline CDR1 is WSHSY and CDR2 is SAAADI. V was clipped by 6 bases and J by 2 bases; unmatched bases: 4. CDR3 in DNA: TGCGCCAGCAGAGGGACAGAGCCCTACGAGCAGTACTTC. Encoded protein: CASRGTEPYEQYF.

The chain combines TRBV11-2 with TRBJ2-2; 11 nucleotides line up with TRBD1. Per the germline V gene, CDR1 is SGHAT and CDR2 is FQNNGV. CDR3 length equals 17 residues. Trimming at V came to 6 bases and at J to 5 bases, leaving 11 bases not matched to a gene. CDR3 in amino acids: CASSRSRDRGRTGELFF. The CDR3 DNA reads TGTGCCAGCAGTCGAAGTAGGGACAGGGGGAGGACCGGGGAGCTGTTTTTT.

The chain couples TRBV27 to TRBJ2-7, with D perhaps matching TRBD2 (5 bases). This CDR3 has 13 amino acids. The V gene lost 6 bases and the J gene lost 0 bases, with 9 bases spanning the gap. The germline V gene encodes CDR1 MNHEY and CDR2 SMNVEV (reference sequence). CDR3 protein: CASRDSNSYEQYF. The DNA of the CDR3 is TGTGCCAGCAGGGACTCCAACTCCTACGAGCAGTACTTC.

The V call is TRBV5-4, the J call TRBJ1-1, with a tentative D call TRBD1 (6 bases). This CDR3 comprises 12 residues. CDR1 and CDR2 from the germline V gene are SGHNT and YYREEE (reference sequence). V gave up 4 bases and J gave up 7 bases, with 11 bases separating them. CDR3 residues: CASSPDSHEAFF. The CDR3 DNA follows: TGTGCCAGCAGCCCGGACAGCCATGAAGCTTTCTTT.

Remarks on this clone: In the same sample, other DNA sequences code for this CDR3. The CDR3 sequence: CASSVGGSTEAFF. The CDR3 nucleotides are TGTGCCAGCAGCGTTGGGGGGAGCACTGAAGCTTTCTTT. The rearrangement joins TRBV9 to TRBJ1-1; possible D gene TRBD1, 5 bases. The CDR3 runs to 13 residues. Germline CDR1 SGDLS, CDR2 YYNGEE. V lost 2 bases and J lost 4, with 9 bases in between.

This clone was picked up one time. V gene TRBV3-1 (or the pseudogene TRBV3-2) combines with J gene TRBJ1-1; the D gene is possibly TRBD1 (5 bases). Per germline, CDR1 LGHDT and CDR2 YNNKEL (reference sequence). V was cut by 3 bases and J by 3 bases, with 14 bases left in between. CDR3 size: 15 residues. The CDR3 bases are TGTGCCAGCAGCCACCTGGACGTCAGGGACACTGAAGCTTTCTTT. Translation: CASSHLDVRDTEAFF.

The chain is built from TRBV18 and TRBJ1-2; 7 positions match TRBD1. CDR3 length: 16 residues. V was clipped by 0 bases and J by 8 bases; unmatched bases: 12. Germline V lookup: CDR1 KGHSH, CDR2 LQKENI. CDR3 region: CASSPPSTGNKEGYTF. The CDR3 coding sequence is TGTGCCAGCTCACCACCGTCGACAGGGAATAAAGAAGGCTACACCTTC.

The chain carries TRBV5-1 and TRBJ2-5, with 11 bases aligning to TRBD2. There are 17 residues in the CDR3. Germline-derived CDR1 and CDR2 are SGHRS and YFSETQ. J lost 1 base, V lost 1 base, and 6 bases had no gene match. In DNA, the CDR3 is TGCGCCAGCAGCTTGTTGACTAGCGGGATGACCCAAGAGACCCAGTACTTC. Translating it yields CASSLLTSGMTQETQYF.

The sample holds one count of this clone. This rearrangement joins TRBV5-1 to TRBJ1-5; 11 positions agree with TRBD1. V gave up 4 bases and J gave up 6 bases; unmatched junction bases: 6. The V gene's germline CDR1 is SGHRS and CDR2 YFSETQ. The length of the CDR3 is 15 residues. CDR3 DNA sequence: TGCGCCAGCAGCCCCGGACAGGGGGCGGCTCAGCCCCAGCATTTT. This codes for CASSPGQGAAQPQHF.